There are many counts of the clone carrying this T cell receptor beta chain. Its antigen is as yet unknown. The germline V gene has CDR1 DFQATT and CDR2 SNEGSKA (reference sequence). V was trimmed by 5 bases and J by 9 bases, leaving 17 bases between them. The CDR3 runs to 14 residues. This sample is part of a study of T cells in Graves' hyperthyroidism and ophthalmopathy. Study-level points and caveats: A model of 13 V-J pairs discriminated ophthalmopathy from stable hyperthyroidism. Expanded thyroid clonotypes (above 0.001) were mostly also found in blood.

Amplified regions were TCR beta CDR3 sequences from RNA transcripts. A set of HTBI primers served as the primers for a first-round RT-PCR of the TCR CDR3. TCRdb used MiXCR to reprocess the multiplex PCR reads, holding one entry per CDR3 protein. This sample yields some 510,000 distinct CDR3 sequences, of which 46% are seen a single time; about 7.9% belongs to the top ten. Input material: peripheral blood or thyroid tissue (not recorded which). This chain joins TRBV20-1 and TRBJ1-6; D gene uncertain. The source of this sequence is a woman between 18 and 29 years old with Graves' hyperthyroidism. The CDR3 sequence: CSAPPRDGASPLHF. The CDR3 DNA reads TGCAGTGCTCCCCCCCGGGATGGTGCTTCACCCCTCCACTTT.